The clone carrying this T cell receptor (beta chain) has ten or more counts. The unsorted libraries originated from 2 million PBMCs kept at -80 C. 5'RACE with 10-nucleotide random UMIs generated the cDNA. Over 170 million TCR-beta sequences, together covering 15-18 subjects, were produced by every individual sequencing run that was carried out. One entry per CDR3 protein results from TCRdb running MiXCR on the 5' RACE reads. The table records about 60,000 distinct CDR3 sequences, approximately 3.8% of them present only once. The data originate from a study of neurological immune-mediated disorders. This clonotype was obtained from a man aged 25 to 40 with multiple sclerosis. Sequencing was performed on PBMCs.

Written as DNA, the CDR3 is TGTGCCAGCAGCTTCGGGCGGGGTTCTACCACTGAAGCTTTCTTT. As protein: CASSFGRGSTTEAFF. The J gene is TRBJ1-1, the V gene TRBV7-2; D is undetermined. Trimming took off 3 bases at V and 4 bases at J, with 15 bases between the two ends. The CDR3 runs 15 residues. Germline V lookup: CDR1 SGHTA, CDR2 FQGNSA.